The TCR beta chain under discussion was sequenced for a study of blood T cells in healthy people across ages. Looked up from germline, CDR1 is MNHNY and CDR2 is SVGAGI (reference sequence). The CDR3 length is 17 residues. Trimming at V came to 5 bases and at J to 3 bases, leaving 8 bases not matched to a gene. In this sample, this clonotype turned up many times. A second PCR, run for about 7 to 11 cycles, used a sample-barcoded 5' primer plus a J-beta primer mix. Researchers report that a template-switch adaptor with 12 random nucleotides tagged each cDNA molecule. TCRdb re-called the 5' RACE reads with MiXCR, one entry per CDR3 protein. The sample lists about 1.6 million distinct CDR3 sequences, roughly 32% occurring once.

This sequence joins TRBV6-6 and TRBJ2-5; 14 bases match TRBD2. The receptor was derived from a woman under 40 in good health. Material: blood. The CDR3 region has the DNA TGTGCCAGCAGTCCCCGGGGACTAGCGGGGGTAGAAGAGACCCAGTACTTC. This translates into CASSPRGLAGVEETQYF.